This T cell receptor beta chain was sequenced for a study of shared clonotypes between healthy human individuals. As originally analysed: ImmunoSEQ output held junction-only sequences without quality scores, so filtering differed. Generated by immunoSEQ multiplex PCR, the TCRdb table keeps only in-frame clones and is missing some. For V, J and clone size, that table is used; D and trimming come from the DNA. The sample holds 100,000 or so clones, over 40% seen once. In germline, CDR1 is GTSNPN, CDR2 SVGIG (reference sequence). The CDR3 has 13 residues. J gave up 3 bases and V 2 bases, and 3 bases lay outside the gene matches. None of the donors, who were healthy HIV-negative adults, had recently had acute infections or vaccinations.

The chain links TRBV30 to TRBJ1-1; 7 positions agree with TRBD1. This TCR was recovered from a woman between 35 and 50 years old in good health. Some clones in this sample may be carry-over from other donors' samples. Sequencing was performed on PBMCs. The CDR3 region has the DNA TGTGCCTGGAGTTTGACAGGGTACACTGAAGCTTTCTTT. This gives the protein CAWSLTGYTEAFF.